The clone carrying this TCR beta chain has more than one count but fewer than ten. Per the study methods: Researchers report that nucleated cell counts were estimated from reference gene primer amplification. Produced via immunoSEQ multiplex PCR; TCRdb's table is partial and in-frame only. The V and J calls and clone size are taken from that table; D and trimming were inferred from the DNA. This table holds about 250,000 clones, 70% to 90% found once. The record originates from a study of blood T cell repertoires in COVID-19. For the study at large: PBMCs, B-cell-depleted T cells, or T cells were the source of the cDNA or gDNA that made up the material.

The CDR3 totals 13 residues. Per the germline V gene, CDR1 is LNHDA and CDR2 is SQIVND (reference sequence). Trimming shortened V by 6 bases and J by 1 base, and 9 bases separated the two germline ends. The sequence derives from a man older than 75 with acute or convalescent COVID-19. The sequencing input was peripheral blood. The V and J genes are TRBV19 and TRBJ1-2; tentative D call: TRBD1 (5 bases). CDR3 bases: TGTGCCAGTAGCCGTGACAGTAACTATGGCTACACCTTC. Its protein is CASSRDSNYGYTF.